These 27 T cell receptor beta chains were all obtained from the same sample, sequenced in a study of shared clonotypes between healthy human individuals. Generated by immunoSEQ multiplex PCR, the TCRdb table keeps only in-frame clones and is missing some. Among fewer than 1.4 million clones listed, 75% to 80% were seen once. The sequenced sample was memory CD4+ T cells from PBMCs. Subset of the sample: CD45RA-negative fraction. These receptors were taken from a man aged 18 to 35 in good health. Some clones in this sample may be carry-over from other donors' samples.

The V and J genes are TRBV28 and TRBJ1-3; no definite D call. The V gene's germline CDR1 is MDHEN and CDR2 SYDVKM. Trimming shortened V by 5 bases and J by 0 bases, and 14 bases separated the two germline ends. CDR3 length: 16 amino acids. The CDR3, as DNA: TGTGCCAGCAGTCCCCCGCTCGTCTCCTCTGGAAACACCATATATTTT. Its protein product is CASSPPLVSSGNTIYF.

The chain links TRBV5-1 to TRBJ1-1; no reliable D call. The germline V gene encodes CDR1 SGHRS and CDR2 YFSETQ. The V and J ends lost 4 bases and 8 bases respectively, with 18 bases between them. The CDR3 covers 14 residues. This chain's CDR3 is CASSPGPGTKEAFF. In DNA, the CDR3 is TGCGCCAGCAGCCCAGGTCCAGGCACCAAAGAAGCTTTCTTT. Full variable domain (outside the CDR3, taken from reference TRBV5-1 and TRBJ1-1): KAGVTQTPRYLIKTRGQQVTLSCSPISGHRSVSWYQQTPGQGLQFLFEYFSETQRNKGNFPGRFSGRQFSNSRSEMNVSTLELGDSALYLCASSPGPGTKEAFFGQGTRLTVV.

This clone was detected a few times. The chain uses TRBV11-2 and TRBJ1-1; no clear D gene. Deletions cut 5 bases from V and 3 bases from J, with 16 bases between. This CDR3 has 15 residues. The germline gives CDR1 SGHAT, CDR2 FQNNGV. As DNA, the CDR3 is TGTGCCAGCAGCCCCCGTGGCTATGTCGACACTGAAGCTTTCTTT. It is translated as CASSPRGYVDTEAFF.

The sample holds many counts of this clone. The rearrangement links TRBV27 to TRBJ2-1; D is possibly TRBD2 (6 bases). In germline, CDR1 is MNHEY, CDR2 SMNVEV (reference sequence). CDR3 length equals 16 residues. Deletions cut 0 bases from V and 8 bases from J, with 17 bases between. In DNA form, the CDR3 reads TGTGCCAGCAGTTTATCCTTTGACGGGAGCTCGGATGAGCAGTTCTTC. Translation: CASSLSFDGSSDEQFF.

The V call is TRBV10-1, the J call TRBJ1-5; TRBD1 agrees at 8 bases. Per germline, CDR1 WNHNN and CDR2 SYGVQD (reference sequence). Germline trimming cut 6 bases from V and 3 bases from J; bases unmatched to any gene: 10. The length of the CDR3 is 16 residues. CDR3 coding DNA: TGCGCCAGCAGCCACACCGGGACAGGTGCCAATCAGCCCCAGCATTTT. Protein product: CASSHTGTGANQPQHF.

The chain has TRBV6-6 and TRBJ2-5; D is possibly TRBD1 (6 bases). V was trimmed by 8 bases and J by 0 bases, leaving 10 bases between them. CDR1 MNHNY and CDR2 SVGAGI come from the germline V gene (reference sequence). The CDR3 is 13 residues long. DNA for the CDR3: TGTGCCAGCTCCAGGACAGACCAAGAGACCCAGTACTTC. It encodes CASSRTDQETQYF.

The chain joins TRBV28 to TRBJ1-2; 8 nucleotides align to TRBD1. Trimming took 11 bases from V and 2 from J; bases not matched to a gene: 13. There are 15 residues in the CDR3. Germline V gives CDR1 MDHEN, CDR2 SYDVKM. CDR3 sequence: CALLGTGQGNYGYTF. The CDR3 nucleotides are TGTGCCCTACTGGGGACTGGACAGGGAAACTATGGCTACACCTTC.

V is TRBV5-4 and J is TRBJ2-3; 8 bases match TRBD2. The CDR3 is 16 amino acids. The germline CDR1 and CDR2 sequences are SGHNT and YYREEE (reference sequence). V lost 6 bases to trimming and J lost 0 bases; unmatched junction nucleotides: 9. The CDR3 DNA reads TGTGCCAGCAACCCTCGTACTAGCGGTAGCACAGATACGCAGTATTTT. This codes for CASNPRTSGSTDTQYF.

V is TRBV5-4 and J is TRBJ1-5; D perhaps matches TRBD1 (5 bases). The V gene's germline CDR1 is SGHNT and CDR2 YYREEE (reference sequence). This CDR3 region has 13 residues. Trimming stripped 4 bases from V and 5 bases from J, with 10 bases between. For the CDR3, the DNA is TGTGCCAGCAGCCGGGGCGGATATCAGCCCCAGCATTTT. It yields the protein CASSRGGYQPQHF.

This clone was seen a few times. A read error may explain this, as a much larger clone is one base away. Distinct nucleotide sequences in the sample also encode this CDR3. V is TRBV30 and J is TRBJ2-2; possibly TRBD2 for D (5 bases). CDR3 length equals 13 residues. Germline V lookup: CDR1 GTSNPN, CDR2 SVGIG (reference sequence). The CDR3 bases are TGTGCCTGGAGTGCCTCTTTGTCCGGGGAGCTGTTCTTT. Translating it yields CAWSASLSGELFF.

The V call is TRBV11-3, the J call TRBJ2-2; 8 bases map to TRBD2. The germline V gene encodes CDR1 SGHNT and CDR2 YENEEA. CDR3 length: 15 amino acids. Trimming cost V 5 bases and J 7 bases; bases outside gene matches: 9. Here the CDR3 reads CASSLGGAIGGELFF. In DNA form, the CDR3 reads TGTGCCAGCAGCCTCGGGGGGGCGATTGGCGGGGAGCTGTTTTTT.

The V and J genes are TRBV5-4 and TRBJ2-3; D is undetermined. CDR1 is SGHNT and CDR2 is YYREEE in the germline V gene (reference sequence). The CDR3 runs to 15 residues. With 0 bases removed from V and 1 base from J, the gap between germline ends came to 9 bases. The DNA for the CDR3 is TGTGCCAGCAGCTTGGCCAGAGCAGGCACAGATACGCAGTATTTT. Protein: CASSLARAGTDTQYF.

This clone appeared once. The same CDR3 arises from other DNA sequences in this sample as well. The genes are TRBV7-3 and TRBJ2-7, with unresolved D. Trimming stripped 2 bases from V and 1 base from J, with 9 bases between. There are 14 residues in the CDR3. From germline, CDR1 is SGHTA and CDR2 FQGTGA. CDR3 loop: CASSLGPGSYEQYF. As DNA, the CDR3 is TGTGCCAGCAGCTTAGGGCCTGGATCCTACGAGCAGTACTTC. The whole variable domain, remainder taken from reference TRBV7-3 and TRBJ2-7, is GAGVSQTPSNKVTEKGKYVELRCDPISGHTALYWYRQSLGQGPEFLIYFQGTGAADDSGLPNDRFFAVRPEGSVSTLKIQRTERGDSAVYLCASSLGPGSYEQYFGPGTRLTVT.

This chain connects TRBV9 to TRBJ2-7, with D perhaps matching TRBD1 (6 bases). Germline assignment: CDR1 SGDLS and CDR2 YYNGEE. V was trimmed by 3 bases and J by 1 base, leaving 17 bases between them. The CDR3 is made up of 16 amino acids. DNA for the CDR3: TGTGCCAGCAGCGCAGGGTGGCAGGGGTTATCCTACGAGCAGTACTTC. Translation gives CASSAGWQGLSYEQYF.

This chain joins TRBV18 and TRBJ2-1; TRBD2 matches 9 bases. Per the germline V gene, CDR1 is KGHSH and CDR2 is LQKENI. The CDR3 is 16 residues long. V shed 2 bases and J 2 bases; nucleotides not matched to a gene: 4. The CDR3 loop reads CASSPTASGAYNEQFF. CDR3 in DNA: TGTGCCAGCTCACCAACGGCTAGCGGGGCCTACAATGAGCAGTTCTTC.

The chain employs TRBV2 and TRBJ1-5; 7 nucleotides line up with TRBD1. Germline assignment: CDR1 SNHLY and CDR2 FYNNEI. With 9 bases clipped from V and 5 bases from J, the junction kept 7 bases outside the gene matches. This CDR3 has 13 residues. CDR3 sequence: CASKGQRDQPQHF. The CDR3 nucleotides read TGTGCCAGTAAGGGACAGCGGGATCAGCCCCAGCATTTT.

Only one count was recorded for this clone. In the same sample, other DNA sequences code for this CDR3. The chain couples TRBV7-2 to TRBJ2-7; D is tentatively TRBD1 or TRBD2 (5 bases each). The CDR3 extends over 13 amino acids. Trimming cost V 2 bases and J 4 bases, with 9 bases left between them. CDR1 and CDR2 (germline): SGHTA, FQGNSA. CDR3 protein: CASSLNGGYEQYF. In DNA form, the CDR3 reads TGTGCCAGCAGCTTAAATGGGGGTTACGAGCAGTACTTC. Complete variable domain (other parts from reference TRBV7-2 and TRBJ2-7): GAGVSQSPSNKVTEKGKDVELRCDPISGHTALYWYRQSLGQGLEFLIYFQGNSAPDKSGLPSDRFSAERTGGSVSTLTIQRTQQEDSAVYLCASSLNGGYEQYFGPGTRLTVT.

The chain couples TRBV9 to TRBJ2-7, with D perhaps TRBD1 (6 bases). The CDR3 contains 14 residues. The ends were cut back, 0 bases at V and 4 bases at J, with 11 bases in the middle. Germline-derived CDR1 and CDR2 are SGDLS and YYNGEE. In nucleotides, the CDR3 is TGTGCCAGCAGCGTAGACCAGGGACATTACGAGCAGTACTTC. Translating gives CASSVDQGHYEQYF.

As concerns this clone: A much larger clone differs from this one at a single base, so this may be a read error. The gene calls are TRBV28 and TRBJ1-2; TRBD1 is a possible D gene (5 bases). V shed 2 bases and J shed 3 bases, with 7 bases lying between them. In germline, CDR1 is MDHEN, CDR2 SYDVKM. The CDR3 spans 13 residues. CDR3 DNA sequence: TGTGCCAGCAGTTTACGACAGTACTATGGCTACACCTTC. Translating gives CASSLRQYYGYTF.

The chain uses TRBV5-8 and TRBJ2-3, with no clear D. From germline, CDR1 is SGHTS and CDR2 YDEGEE. This CDR3 is 17 amino acids long. V was cut by 0 bases and J by 0 bases, with 14 bases left in between. The CDR3 DNA sequence: TGTGCCAGCAGCTTGGTCCCCTCCTTGCGGAGCACAGATACGCAGTATTTT. Protein: CASSLVPSLRSTDTQYF.

This clone was observed at least ten times. The chain employs TRBV6-5 and TRBJ1-3, with no clear D. This CDR3 has 15 residues. V lost 2 bases and J 0 bases, leaving 8 bases between the germline ends. Germline assignment: CDR1 MNHEY and CDR2 SVGAGI. This chain's CDR3 is CASSYRETSGNTIYF. CDR3 in DNA: TGTGCCAGCAGTTACCGGGAGACCTCTGGAAACACCATATATTTT.

This clone was observed many times. The rearrangement links TRBV2 to TRBJ2-7; a weak D match, TRBD2 (6 bases). In germline, CDR1 is SNHLY, CDR2 FYNNEI. V was trimmed by 1 base and J by 6 bases, leaving 10 bases between them. CDR3 size: 13 residues. The CDR3 DNA reads TGTGCCAGCAGTGAAGGACTAGGGCGCGAGCAGTACTTC. It specifies CASSEGLGREQYF.

The rearrangement joins TRBV5-1 to TRBJ2-5, with D hard to call. Deletions cut 0 bases from V and 2 bases from J, with 11 bases between. This CDR3 has 15 residues. Germline V gene sequence: CDR1 SGHRS, CDR2 YFSETQ. The DNA for the CDR3 is TGCGCCAGCAGCTTGGGCGACATAAATCAAGAGACCCAGTACTTC. It is translated as CASSLGDINQETQYF.

V gene TRBV27 combines with J gene TRBJ2-4, with TRBD2 identical over 9 bases. The CDR3 is 16 residues long. The germline CDR1 and CDR2 sequences are MNHEY and SMNVEV (reference sequence). The ends lost 9 bases at V and 6 bases at J; junction bases unmatched: 15. The chain's CDR3 is CASLPTGSGSGNIQYF. CDR3 nucleotides: TGTGCCAGTCTCCCAACGGGTAGCGGGAGTGGAAACATTCAGTACTTC.

Concerning this clone itself: This may stem from a read error, because a much larger clone lies one nucleotide away. The V call is TRBV14, the J call TRBJ2-3, with unresolved D. The CDR3 sequence is 11 residues long. V lost 3 bases to trimming and J lost 2 bases, with 0 bases between them. Germline CDR1 SGHDN, CDR2 FVKESK. As DNA, the CDR3 is TGTGCCAGCAGCCACACAGATACGCAGTATTTT. It specifies CASSHTDTQYF.

The chain uses TRBV28 and TRBJ1-2; the D gene is possibly TRBD1 (5 bases). The germline V gene has CDR1 MDHEN and CDR2 SYDVKM. Trimming cost V 4 bases and J 5 bases, with 14 bases left between them. CDR3 length: 14 residues. Written as DNA, the CDR3 is TGTGCCAGCAGTTCTCCCGGGACGAGATATGGCTACACCTTC. Amino acid sequence: CASSSPGTRYGYTF.

V usage is TRBV7-8 and J usage is TRBJ2-5; D not certain. Trimming removed 8 bases at V and 3 bases at J, with 7 bases between. This CDR3 has 11 residues. The V gene's germline CDR1 is SGHVS and CDR2 FQNEAQ. The CDR3 reads CASLAEETQYF. CDR3 in DNA: TGTGCCAGCCTCGCGGAAGAGACCCAGTACTTC.